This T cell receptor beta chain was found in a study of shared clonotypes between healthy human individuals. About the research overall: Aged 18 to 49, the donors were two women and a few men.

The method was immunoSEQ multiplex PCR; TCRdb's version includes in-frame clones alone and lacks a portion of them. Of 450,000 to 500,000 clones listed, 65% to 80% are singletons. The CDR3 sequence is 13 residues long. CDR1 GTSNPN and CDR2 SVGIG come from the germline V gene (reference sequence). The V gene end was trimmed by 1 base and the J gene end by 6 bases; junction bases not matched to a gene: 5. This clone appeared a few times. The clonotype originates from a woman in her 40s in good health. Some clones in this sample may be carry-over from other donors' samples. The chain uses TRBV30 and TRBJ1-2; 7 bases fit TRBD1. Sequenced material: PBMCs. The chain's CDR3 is CAWSETGTDGYTF. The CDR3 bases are TGTGCCTGGAGTGAAACCGGGACAGATGGCTACACCTTC.